This TCR beta chain was retrieved from a study of blood T cell repertoires in COVID-19. The germline V gene encodes CDR1 SGHTS and CDR2 YDEGEE. The germline V and J ends were trimmed by 4 bases and 3 bases, with 19 bases remaining between them. The length of the CDR3 is 16 residues. TCRdb's table, derived via immunoSEQ multiplex PCR, lists solely in-frame clones and lacks some. The sample lists 64,000 or so clones; 80% to 90% were seen once. The TCR was taken from a man aged 35 to 55 with acute or convalescent COVID-19. This chain connects TRBV5-8 to TRBJ1-2; unclear D gene. The sample taken for sequencing was peripheral blood. The CDR3 spells CASSPKAAGEDYGYTF. DNA for the CDR3: TGTGCCAGCAGCCCCAAGGCGGCCGGGGAGGACTATGGCTACACCTTC. Variable domain in full (rest from reference TRBV5-8 and TRBJ1-2): EAGVTQSPTHLIKTRGQQATLRCSPISGHTSVYWYQQALGLGLQFLLWYDEGEERNRGNFPPRFSGRQFPNYSSELNVNALELEDSALYLCASSPKAAGEDYGYTFGSGTRLTVV.